These 8 T cell receptor beta chains share one sample of origin, sequenced in a study of early T cells in non-severe SARS-CoV-2 infection. Via MiXCR, TCRdb re-called the 5' RACE reads, giving one row per CDR3 protein. The sample lists more than 60,000 distinct CDR3 sequences; less than 15% were seen once. The source material was whole blood. These receptors were collected from an adult who was a healthcare worker with PCR-confirmed SARS-CoV-2 infection or an uninfected control (not recorded which).

The gene calls are TRBV29-1 and TRBJ2-3; D is ambiguous. V dropped 2 bases and J dropped 3 bases, with 3 bases sitting between them. Per germline, CDR1 SQVTM and CDR2 ANQGSEA. This CDR3 spans 11 amino acids. CDR3 region: CSVEKTDTQYF. In DNA form, the CDR3 reads TGCAGCGTTGAAAAAACAGATACGCAGTATTTT.

In its sample, this clonotype was seen many times. This chain links TRBV7-3 with TRBJ2-3; 8 bases agree with TRBD2. The CDR3 is made up of 15 amino acids. Germline V gene lookup returns CDR1 SGHTA and CDR2 FQGTGA. Trimming cost V 5 bases and J 0 bases; bases outside gene matches: 4. The CDR3 DNA reads TGTGCCAGCAGCCGTAGCGGGATAAGCACAGATACGCAGTATTTT. Translating gives CASSRSGISTDTQYF. The variable domain in full, completed from reference TRBV7-3 and TRBJ2-3, reads GAGVSQTPSNKVTEKGKYVELRCDPISGHTALYWYRQSLGQGPEFLIYFQGTGAADDSGLPNDRFFAVRPEGSVSTLKIQRTERGDSAVYLCASSRSGISTDTQYFGPGTRLTVL.

As for this clonotype: An end of the junction does not agree with germline; a read error may underlie this. The chain is built from TRBV19 and TRBJ2-2; D might be TRBD1 or TRBD2, each matching 5 bases. This CDR3 has 14 amino acids. In germline, CDR1 is LNHDA, CDR2 SQIVND (reference sequence). CDR3 coding DNA: TGTGCCAGTAGTCCATACAGGTTCCCCGGGGAGCTGATTTTT. Amino acid sequence: CASSPYRFPGELIF.

This chain connects TRBV5-1 to TRBJ2-5; D perhaps matches TRBD1 (6 bases). Germline V gives CDR1 SGHRS, CDR2 YFSETQ. V was shortened by 5 bases and J by 3 bases, with 8 bases between the two germline ends. This CDR3 spans 12 amino acids. CDR3 sequence (DNA): TGCGCCAGCAGTAACAGGGAAGAGACCCAGTACTTC. Translating it yields CASSNREETQYF.

A few counts support this clonotype. The chain uses TRBV7-2 and TRBJ2-1, with a tentative D call TRBD1 (6 bases). Germline V gene lookup returns CDR1 SGHTA and CDR2 FQGNSA. This CDR3 spans 15 amino acids. V was trimmed by 1 base and J by 7 bases, leaving 14 bases between them. CDR3 bases: TGTGCCAGCAGCTTAGGACCAAACAGGGATAATGAGCAGTTCTTC. This encodes CASSLGPNRDNEQFF.

This clonotype was observed a handful of times. The V call is TRBV20-1, the J call TRBJ1-1; D may be TRBD1 (6 bases). Trimming took off 3 bases at V and 1 base at J, with 15 bases between the two ends. The CDR3 totals 15 residues. Germline V gene lookup returns CDR1 DFQATT and CDR2 SNEGSKA (reference sequence). The CDR3 sequence: CSASPMSGANTEAFF. The CDR3 DNA reads as TGCAGTGCTAGTCCTATGTCAGGGGCGAACACTGAAGCTTTCTTT.

This clonotype was observed a handful of times. The chain links TRBV5-1 to TRBJ2-1; D might be TRBD1 (5 bases). CDR1 is SGHRS and CDR2 is YFSETQ in the germline V gene. Trimming left V 4 bases short and J 6 bases short, with 11 bases between. The CDR3 covers 13 residues. The CDR3 loop is CASSRGHVNEQFF. The CDR3 DNA reads TGCGCCAGCAGCCGCGGACACGTCAATGAGCAGTTCTTC.

The chain carries TRBV29-1 and TRBJ1-5; maybe TRBD1 (5 bases). The CDR3 has 13 amino acids. In germline, CDR1 is SQVTM, CDR2 ANQGSEA. V was trimmed by 2 bases and J by 4 bases, leaving 9 bases between them. The CDR3 region has the DNA TGCAGCGTTGAACTGGGACCTAATCAGCCCCAGCATTTT. Its translation is CSVELGPNQPQHF.